The T cell receptor beta chain described here comes from a study of blood T cell repertoires in COVID-19. Across the study: There were acute and convalescent COVID-19 samples, and they came from the United States, Italy and Spain. In each case, the material was cDNA or gDNA derived from T cells, B-cell-depleted T cells, or PBMCs.

The CDR3 sequence is 14 residues long. Authors' processing steps: By means of reference gene primer amplification, nucleated cell counts were estimated. The assay was immunoSEQ multiplex PCR, and TCRdb's table has in-frame clones only and misses some. Clone size and the V and J calls come from that table; the DNA yielded D and trimming. The sample consists of approximately 71,000 clones, about nine tenths of them appearing once. The origin of this receptor is a young woman with acute or convalescent COVID-19. This rearrangement joins TRBV21-1 to TRBJ2-7; the table's TRBD2 call for D was not verified on the DNA. TRBV21-1 constitutes a pseudogene. The sequencing sample was made of peripheral blood. CDR3 DNA: TGTGCCAGCAGCCGCGGGGGAGGTCCGGACGAGCAGTACTTC. Protein sequence: CASSRGGGPDEQYF.